A single sample is the source of the 15 T cell receptor beta chains below, sequenced in a study of T cells after somatic rescue of genetic block (TCRdb year 2020). Library preparation was by the immunoSEQ multiplex PCR assay. TCRdb limited this immuneACCESS table to in-frame rearrangements with V and J called. A share of clones is missing; checked studies link under half to unresolved V genes, and the rest is unexplained. For this sample there are roughly 71,000 clones; approximately 91% appear just once. Clones ranked in the top ten supply approximately 2.9% of the sample. Specimen: peripheral blood mononuclear cells (PBMCs). The receptors here all came from a man aged 30 to 39.

The chain links TRBV5-4 to TRBJ1-1; the match to TRBD1 covers 7 bases. Germline loops: CDR1 SGHNT, CDR2 YYREEE (reference sequence). Unmatched junction bases numbered 8, after V lost 4 bases and J lost 5 bases. The CDR3 is made up of 14 amino acids. The CDR3 nucleotides are TGTGCCAGCAGCACCTCGAGGGGGCAAACTGAAGCTTTCTTT. Its protein is CASSTSRGQTEAFF.

In this sample, this clone turned up a few times. V and J are TRBV18 and TRBJ2-6; 8 bases are shared with TRBD1. The germline V gene encodes CDR1 KGHSH and CDR2 LQKENI. The CDR3 sequence is 16 residues long. V was pared by 6 bases and J by 2 bases, with 6 bases of the junction left unmatched. CDR3 DNA sequence: TGTGCCAGCTCGCCGGACAGGGTGGCTGGGGCCAACGTCCTGACTTTC. Translating gives CASSPDRVAGANVLTF.

The chain has TRBV5-1 and TRBJ2-3, with 11 bases fitting TRBD2. CDR1 is SGHRS and CDR2 is YFSETQ in the germline V gene. J lost 2 bases, V lost 4 bases, and 6 bases had no gene match. The CDR3 has 16 residues. This CDR3 is CASSPYSGGATDTQYF. In nucleotides, the CDR3 is TGCGCCAGCAGCCCCTATAGCGGGGGGGCCACAGATACGCAGTATTTT.

The chain combines TRBV7-2 with TRBJ2-3, with TRBD2 matching over 7 bases. V was pared by 10 bases and J by 4 bases, with 17 bases of the junction left unmatched. CDR1 is SGHTA and CDR2 is FQGNSA in the germline V gene. The CDR3 spans 16 residues. The CDR3 sequence is CAIQLKGGESADTQYF. CDR3 nucleotide sequence: TGTGCCATTCAATTAAAGGGAGGGGAATCAGCAGATACGCAGTATTTT.

This sequence joins TRBV2 and TRBJ2-5; D is possibly TRBD1 or TRBD2 (5 bases each). Germline V gives CDR1 SNHLY, CDR2 FYNNEI. The CDR3 sequence is 13 residues long. Trimming took off 4 bases at V and 4 bases at J, with 10 bases between the two ends. CDR3 in amino acids: CASSGGFRETQYF. CDR3 in DNA: TGTGCCAGCAGTGGGGGGTTTCGAGAGACCCAGTACTTC.

The gene calls are TRBV19 and TRBJ1-5; TRBD1 is a possible D gene (6 bases). CDR1 and CDR2 (germline): LNHDA, SQIVND (reference sequence). V was clipped by 6 bases and J by 7 bases, with 19 bases between them. This CDR3 comprises 15 residues. CDR3 in DNA: TGTGCCAGTAGCTCTGCAGGGGTAGTAAGACAGCCCCAGCATTTT. Translating it yields CASSSAGVVRQPQHF.

This sequence joins TRBV7-9 and TRBJ2-1; D is perhaps TRBD1 (6 bases). With 3 bases removed from V and 5 bases from J, the gap between germline ends came to 8 bases. Germline V gene data show CDR1 as SEHNR and CDR2 as FQNEAQ (reference sequence). The CDR3 sequence is 13 residues long. CDR3 DNA sequence: TGTGCCAGCAGCTTGGACAGTCACAATGAGCAGTTCTTC. Its translation is CASSLDSHNEQFF.

The CDR3 DNA follows: TGTGCCAGCAACCCGGACAGGGCCACAGATACGCAGTATTTT. Residues: CASNPDRATDTQYF. V is TRBV6-6 and J is TRBJ2-3, with 8 bases identical to TRBD1. Trimming removed 7 bases from V and 2 bases from J; junction bases left unmatched: 5. CDR3 length equals 14 residues. Per germline, CDR1 MNHNY and CDR2 SVGAGI (reference sequence).

In DNA, the CDR3 is TGTGCCAGCTCGAGGAGACTAGCGGACCAAGAGACCCAGTACTTC. It translates to CASSRRLADQETQYF. The chain has TRBV18 and TRBJ2-5; 9 nucleotides agree with TRBD2. The CDR3 covers 15 residues. The V and J ends lost 6 bases and 0 bases, in that order; junction bases with no gene match: 5. Germline V lookup: CDR1 KGHSH, CDR2 LQKENI.

The chain joins TRBV6-1 to TRBJ1-5, with D possibly being TRBD1 (5 bases). The germline V gene has CDR1 MNHNS and CDR2 SASEGT. The CDR3 sequence is 15 residues long. V lost 7 bases and J lost 2, with 15 bases in between. The CDR3 loop reads CASTKDRGRNQPQHF. In nucleotides, the CDR3 is TGTGCCAGCACCAAGGACCGGGGCCGCAATCAGCCCCAGCATTTT.

The V and J genes are TRBV19 and TRBJ1-1; D remains unclear. The CDR3 is made up of 14 amino acids. The germline V and J ends were trimmed by 2 bases and 4 bases, with 11 bases remaining between them. Germline lookup yields CDR1 LNHDA and CDR2 SQIVND (reference sequence). The CDR3 reads CASSIIGVGTEAFF. The CDR3 coding sequence is TGTGCCAGTAGTATAATAGGAGTGGGCACTGAAGCTTTCTTT.

The chain joins TRBV15 to TRBJ1-5, with a weak D call TRBD1 (5 bases). This CDR3 is 15 amino acids long. CDR1 is LNHNV and CDR2 is YYDKDF in the germline V gene (reference sequence). Between the trimmed V and J ends, which lost 1 base and 0 bases, there was a span of 7 bases. The CDR3 nucleotides read TGTGCCACCAGCAGAGCAGGGAATAGCAATCAGCCCCAGCATTTT. Its protein is CATSRAGNSNQPQHF.

The chain is built from TRBV11-3 and TRBJ2-1, with TRBD1 matching 11 bases. With V trimmed by 2 bases and J by 7 bases, 4 bases remained unmatched. There are 15 residues in the CDR3. CDR1 SGHNT and CDR2 YENEEA come from the germline V gene. CDR3 residues: CASSLRGTGGNEQFF. The CDR3 DNA reads as TGTGCCAGCAGCTTACGTGGGACAGGGGGGAATGAGCAGTTCTTC.

The CDR3 DNA reads as TGCGCCAGCAGGGACAGGGTGTCCGATGGCTACACCTTC. Translating gives CASRDRVSDGYTF. This chain joins TRBV5-1 and TRBJ1-2; 8 bases map to TRBD1. This CDR3 is built from 13 residues. V shed 5 bases and J 6 bases; nucleotides not matched to a gene: 6. Germline CDR1 is SGHRS and CDR2 is YFSETQ.

The J gene is TRBJ2-3, the V gene TRBV6-1; D is unclear. Germline lookup yields CDR1 MNHNS and CDR2 SASEGT. The CDR3 runs 12 residues. V lost 7 bases, J lost 7 bases, and 12 bases lay in between. The CDR3 protein is CASIDGRYTQYF. DNA for the CDR3: TGTGCCAGCATAGATGGCCGATATACGCAGTATTTT.